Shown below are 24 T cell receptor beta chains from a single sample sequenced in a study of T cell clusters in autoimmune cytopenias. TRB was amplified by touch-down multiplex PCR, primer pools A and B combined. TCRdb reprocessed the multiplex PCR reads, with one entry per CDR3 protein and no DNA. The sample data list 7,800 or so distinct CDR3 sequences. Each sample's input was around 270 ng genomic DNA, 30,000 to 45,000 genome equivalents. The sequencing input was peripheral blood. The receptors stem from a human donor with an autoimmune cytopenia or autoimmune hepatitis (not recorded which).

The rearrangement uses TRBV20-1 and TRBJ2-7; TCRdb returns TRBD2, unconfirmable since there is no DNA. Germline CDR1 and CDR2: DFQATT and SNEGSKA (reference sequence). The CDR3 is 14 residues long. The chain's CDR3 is CSARPTSGVYEQYF.

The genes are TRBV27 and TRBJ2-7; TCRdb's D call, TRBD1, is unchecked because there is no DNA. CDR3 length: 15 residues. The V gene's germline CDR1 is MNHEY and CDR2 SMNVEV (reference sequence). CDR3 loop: CASSLRGQGAHEQYF.

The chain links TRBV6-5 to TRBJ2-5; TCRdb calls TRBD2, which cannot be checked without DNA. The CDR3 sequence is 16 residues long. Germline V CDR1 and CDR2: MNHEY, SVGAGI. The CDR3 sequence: CASSYPRGTNQETQYF.

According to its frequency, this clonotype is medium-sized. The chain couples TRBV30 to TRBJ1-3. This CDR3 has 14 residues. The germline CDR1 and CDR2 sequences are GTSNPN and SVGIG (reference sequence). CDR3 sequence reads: CAWTGSSTGNTIYF.

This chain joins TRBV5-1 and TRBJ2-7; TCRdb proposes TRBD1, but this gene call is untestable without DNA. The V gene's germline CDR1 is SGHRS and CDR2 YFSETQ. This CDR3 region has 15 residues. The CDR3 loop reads CASSMGGQGVYEQYF.

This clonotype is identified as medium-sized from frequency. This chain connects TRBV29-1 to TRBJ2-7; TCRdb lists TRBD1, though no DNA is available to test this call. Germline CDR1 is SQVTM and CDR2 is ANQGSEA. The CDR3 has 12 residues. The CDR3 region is CSVRIQGYEQYF.

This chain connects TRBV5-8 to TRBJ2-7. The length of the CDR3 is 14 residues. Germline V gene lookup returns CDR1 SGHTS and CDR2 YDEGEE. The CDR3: CASSLYLGSYEQYF.

CDR3 loop: CSANPGLAVETQYF. The chain uses TRBV20-1 and TRBJ2-5; there is no DNA to check the TCRdb D call of TRBD2. Germline V gene lookup returns CDR1 DFQATT and CDR2 SNEGSKA (reference sequence). The CDR3 is 14 amino acids.

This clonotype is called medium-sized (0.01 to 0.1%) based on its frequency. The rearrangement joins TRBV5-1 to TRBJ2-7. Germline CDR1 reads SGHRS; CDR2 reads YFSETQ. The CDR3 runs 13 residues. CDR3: CASSLRSGHEQYF.

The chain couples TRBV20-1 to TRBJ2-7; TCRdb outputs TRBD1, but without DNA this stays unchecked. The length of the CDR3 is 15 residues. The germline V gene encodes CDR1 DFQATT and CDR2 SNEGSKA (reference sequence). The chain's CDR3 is CSARDFGTGVGEQYF.

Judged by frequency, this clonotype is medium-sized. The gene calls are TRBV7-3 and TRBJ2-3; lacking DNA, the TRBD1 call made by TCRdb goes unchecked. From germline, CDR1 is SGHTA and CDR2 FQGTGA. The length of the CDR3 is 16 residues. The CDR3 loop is CASTPRGGIDTDTQYF.

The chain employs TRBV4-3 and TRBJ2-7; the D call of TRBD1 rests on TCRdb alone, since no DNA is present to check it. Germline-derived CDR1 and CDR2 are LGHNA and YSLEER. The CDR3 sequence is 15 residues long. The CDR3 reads CASSQGDRWGEEQYF.

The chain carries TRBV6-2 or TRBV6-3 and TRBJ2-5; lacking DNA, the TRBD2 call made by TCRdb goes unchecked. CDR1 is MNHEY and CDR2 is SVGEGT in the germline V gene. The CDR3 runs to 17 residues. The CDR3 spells CASSWTSSGLYQETQYF.

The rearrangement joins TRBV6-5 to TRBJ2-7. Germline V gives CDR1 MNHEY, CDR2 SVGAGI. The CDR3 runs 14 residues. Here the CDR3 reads CASSQITGSYEQYF.

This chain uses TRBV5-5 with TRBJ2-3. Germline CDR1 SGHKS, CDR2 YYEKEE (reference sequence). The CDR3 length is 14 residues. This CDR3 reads CASSLAGTTDTQYF.

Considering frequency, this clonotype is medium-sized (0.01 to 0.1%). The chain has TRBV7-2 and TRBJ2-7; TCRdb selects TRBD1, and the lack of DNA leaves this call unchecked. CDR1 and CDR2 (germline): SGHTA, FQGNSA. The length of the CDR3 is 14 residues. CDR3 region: CASSFPGGRVEQYF.

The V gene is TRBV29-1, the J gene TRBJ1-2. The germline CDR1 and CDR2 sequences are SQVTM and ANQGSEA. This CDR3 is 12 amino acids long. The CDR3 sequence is CSVETQSYGYTF.

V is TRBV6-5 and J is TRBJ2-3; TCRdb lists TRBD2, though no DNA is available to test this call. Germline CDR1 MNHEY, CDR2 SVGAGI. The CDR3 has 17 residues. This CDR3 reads CASSYTRGIRNTDTQYF.

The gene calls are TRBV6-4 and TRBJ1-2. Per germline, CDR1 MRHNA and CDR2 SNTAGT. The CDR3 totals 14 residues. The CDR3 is CASSDSAGGRPFTF.

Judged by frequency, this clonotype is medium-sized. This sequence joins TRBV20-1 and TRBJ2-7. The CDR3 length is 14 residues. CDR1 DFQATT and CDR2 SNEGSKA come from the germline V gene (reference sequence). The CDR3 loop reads CSARDGGNPYEQYF.

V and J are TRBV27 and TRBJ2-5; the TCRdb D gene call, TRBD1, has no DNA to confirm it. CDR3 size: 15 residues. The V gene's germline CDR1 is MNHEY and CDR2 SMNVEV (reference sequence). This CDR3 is CASSSPGTGGETQYF.

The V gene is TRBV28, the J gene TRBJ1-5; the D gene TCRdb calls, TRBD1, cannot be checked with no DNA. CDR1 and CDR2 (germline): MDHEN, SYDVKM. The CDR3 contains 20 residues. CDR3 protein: CASSHTGTGFMDISNQPQHF.

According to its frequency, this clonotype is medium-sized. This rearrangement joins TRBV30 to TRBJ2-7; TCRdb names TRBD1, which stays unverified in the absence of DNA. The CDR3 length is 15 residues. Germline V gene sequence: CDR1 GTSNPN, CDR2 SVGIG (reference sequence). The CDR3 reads CAWRGDGLGSYEQYF.

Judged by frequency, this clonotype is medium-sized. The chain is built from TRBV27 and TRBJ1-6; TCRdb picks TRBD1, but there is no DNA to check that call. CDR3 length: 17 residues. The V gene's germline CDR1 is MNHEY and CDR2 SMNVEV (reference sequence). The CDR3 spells CASSVVRASSYNSPLHF.